The source of this TCR beta chain is a study of blood T cell repertoires in COVID-19. Study-level information: Sites across the United States, Italy and Spain contributed samples from acute and convalescent COVID-19. Nucleic acid was either cDNA or gDNA, and it came from T cells, B-cell-depleted T cells, or PBMCs.

Source study methods: Estimated nucleated cell counts came from reference gene primer amplification. Repertoires were generated with immunoSEQ multiplex PCR, while TCRdb's copy carries only in-frame clones and drops some. The V and J calls and clone size are taken from that table; D and trimming were inferred from the DNA. The profile shows some 95,000 clones, 80% to 95% of them singletons. Germline V lookup: CDR1 SQVTM, CDR2 ANQGSEA. The CDR3 loop spans 12 amino acids. Trimming left V 7 bases short and J 6 bases short, with 16 bases between. The origin of this receptor is a human donor with active COVID-19. The donor label of this sample is uncertain. The sequencing input was peripheral blood. This rearrangement joins TRBV29-1 to TRBJ2-7, with a weak D call TRBD1 (6 bases). The CDR3 loop reads CSAGSGTTEQYF. The CDR3 DNA reads TGCAGCGCCGGATCTGGGACAACCGAGCAGTACTTC.